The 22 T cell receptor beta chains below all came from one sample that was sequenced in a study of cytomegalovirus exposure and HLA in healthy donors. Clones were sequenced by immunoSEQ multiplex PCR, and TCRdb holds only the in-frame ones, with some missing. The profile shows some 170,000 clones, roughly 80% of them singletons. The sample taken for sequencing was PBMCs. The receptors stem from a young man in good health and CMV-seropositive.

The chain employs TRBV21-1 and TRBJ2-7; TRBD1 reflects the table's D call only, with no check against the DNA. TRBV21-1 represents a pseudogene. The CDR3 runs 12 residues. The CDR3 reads CASRTESYEQYF. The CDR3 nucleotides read TGTGCCAGCCGGACAGAGAGCTACGAGCAGTACTTC.

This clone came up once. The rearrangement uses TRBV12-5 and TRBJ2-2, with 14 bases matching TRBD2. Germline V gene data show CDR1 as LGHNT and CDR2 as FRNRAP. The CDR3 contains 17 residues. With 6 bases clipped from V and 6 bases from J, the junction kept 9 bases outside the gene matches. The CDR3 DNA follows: TGTGCTAGTGGGCCTGCGACTAGCGGGGGGGTACCCGGGGAGCTGTTTTTT. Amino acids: CASGPATSGGVPGELFF.

The CDR3 sequence is CASSLSSGGPQNEQYF. The DNA for the CDR3 is TGTGCCAGCAGTTTATCTAGCGGGGGGCCCCAAAACGAGCAGTACTTC. This chain connects TRBV28 to TRBJ2-7; TRBD2 matches 11 bases. Germline CDR1 and CDR2: MDHEN and SYDVKM. V dropped 1 base and J dropped 5; count of bases not matched to a gene: 7. CDR3 length: 16 amino acids.

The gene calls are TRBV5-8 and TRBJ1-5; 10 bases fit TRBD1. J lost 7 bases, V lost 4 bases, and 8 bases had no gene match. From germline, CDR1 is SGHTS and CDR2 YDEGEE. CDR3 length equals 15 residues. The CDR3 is CASSPTGQGGQPQHF. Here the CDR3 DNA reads TGTGCCAGCAGCCCTACCGGACAGGGGGGACAGCCCCAGCATTTT.

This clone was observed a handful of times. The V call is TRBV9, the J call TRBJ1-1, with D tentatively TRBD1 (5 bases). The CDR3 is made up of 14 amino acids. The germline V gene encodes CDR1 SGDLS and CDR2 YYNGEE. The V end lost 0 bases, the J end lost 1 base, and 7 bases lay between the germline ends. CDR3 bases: TGTGCCAGCAGCGTAGATCAGGGGAACACTGAAGCTTTCTTT. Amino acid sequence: CASSVDQGNTEAFF. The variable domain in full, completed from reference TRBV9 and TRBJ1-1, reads DSGVTQTPKHLITATGQRVTLRCSPRSGDLSVYWYQQSLDQGLQFLIQYYNGEERAKGNILERFSAQQFPDLHSELNLSSLELGDSALYFCASSVDQGNTEAFFGQGTRLTVV.

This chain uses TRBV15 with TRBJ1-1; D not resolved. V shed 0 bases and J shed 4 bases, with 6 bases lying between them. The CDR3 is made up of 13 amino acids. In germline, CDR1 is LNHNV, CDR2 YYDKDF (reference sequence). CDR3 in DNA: TGTGCCACCAGCAGAGATATGAGCACTGAAGCTTTCTTT. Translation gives CATSRDMSTEAFF. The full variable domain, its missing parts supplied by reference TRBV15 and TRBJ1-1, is DAMVIQNPRYQVTQFGKPVTLSCSQTLNHNVMYWYQQKSSQAPKLLFHYYDKDFNNEADTPDNFQSRRPNTSFCFLDIRSPGLGDTAMYLCATSRDMSTEAFFGQGTRLTVV.

CDR3 coding DNA: TGCGCCAGCAGCTGGACTACAGGTCCCACTGAAGCTTTCTTT. Translating gives CASSWTTGPTEAFF. The chain uses TRBV5-1 and TRBJ1-1; maybe TRBD1 (5 bases). The V gene lost 3 bases and the J gene lost 4 bases, with 13 bases spanning the gap. CDR3 size: 14 residues. Germline V gene data show CDR1 as SGHRS and CDR2 as YFSETQ.

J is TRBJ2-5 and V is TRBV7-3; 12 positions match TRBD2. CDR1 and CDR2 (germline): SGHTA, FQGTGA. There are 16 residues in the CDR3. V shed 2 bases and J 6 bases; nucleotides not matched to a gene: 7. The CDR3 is CASSLSLAGGSKTQYF. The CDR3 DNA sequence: TGTGCCAGCAGCTTATCCCTAGCGGGGGGGTCTAAGACCCAGTACTTC. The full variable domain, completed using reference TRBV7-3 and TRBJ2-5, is GAGVSQTPSNKVTEKGKYVELRCDPISGHTALYWYRQSLGQGPEFLIYFQGTGAADDSGLPNDRFFAVRPEGSVSTLKIQRTERGDSAVYLCASSLSLAGGSKTQYFGPGTRLLVL.

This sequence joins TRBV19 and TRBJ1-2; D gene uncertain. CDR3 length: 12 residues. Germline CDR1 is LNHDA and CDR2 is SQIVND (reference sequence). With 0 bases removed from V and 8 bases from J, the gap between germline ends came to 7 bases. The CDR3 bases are TGTGCCAGTAGTATAGATGAAGAGGGCTACACCTTC. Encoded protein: CASSIDEEGYTF. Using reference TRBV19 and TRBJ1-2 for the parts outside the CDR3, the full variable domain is DGGITQSPKYLFRKEGQNVTLSCEQNLNHDAMYWYRQDPGQGLRLIYYSQIVNDFQKGDIAEGYSVSREKKESFPLTVTSAQKNPTAFYLCASSIDEEGYTFGSGTRLTVV.

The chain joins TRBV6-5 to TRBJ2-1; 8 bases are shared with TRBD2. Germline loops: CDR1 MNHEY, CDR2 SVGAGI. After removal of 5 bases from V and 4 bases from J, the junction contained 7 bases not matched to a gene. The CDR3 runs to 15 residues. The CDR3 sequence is CASSHGTRAYNEQFF. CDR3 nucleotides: TGTGCCAGCAGTCACGGGACTAGGGCTTACAATGAGCAGTTCTTC.

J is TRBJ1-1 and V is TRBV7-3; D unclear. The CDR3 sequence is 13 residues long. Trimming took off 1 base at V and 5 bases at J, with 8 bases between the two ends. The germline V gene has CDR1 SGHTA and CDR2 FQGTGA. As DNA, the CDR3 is TGTGCCAGCAGCTTAAACCCGGGGACTGAAGCTTTCTTT. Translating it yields CASSLNPGTEAFF.

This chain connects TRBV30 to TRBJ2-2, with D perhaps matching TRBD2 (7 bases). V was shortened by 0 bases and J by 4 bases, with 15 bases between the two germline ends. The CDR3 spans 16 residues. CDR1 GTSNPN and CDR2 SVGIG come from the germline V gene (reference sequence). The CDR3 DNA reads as TGTGCCTGGAGTGTACTGGCGGGGGCCAGCACCGGGGAGCTGTTTTTT. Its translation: CAWSVLAGASTGELFF.

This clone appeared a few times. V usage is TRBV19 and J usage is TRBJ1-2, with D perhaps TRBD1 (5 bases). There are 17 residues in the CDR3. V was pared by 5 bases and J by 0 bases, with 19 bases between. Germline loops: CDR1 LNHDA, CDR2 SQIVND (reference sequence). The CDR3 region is CASSFQGFRPTNYGYTF. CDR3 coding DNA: TGTGCCAGTAGTTTCCAGGGCTTCCGCCCTACTAACTATGGCTACACCTTC.

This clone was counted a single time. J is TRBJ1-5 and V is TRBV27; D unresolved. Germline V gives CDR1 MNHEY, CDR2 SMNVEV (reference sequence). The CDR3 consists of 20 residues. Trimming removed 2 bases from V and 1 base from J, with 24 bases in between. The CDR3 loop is CASSLIAGQVVRGSNQPQHF. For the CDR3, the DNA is TGTGCCAGCAGTTTAATAGCGGGTCAGGTCGTACGAGGGAGCAATCAGCCCCAGCATTTT.

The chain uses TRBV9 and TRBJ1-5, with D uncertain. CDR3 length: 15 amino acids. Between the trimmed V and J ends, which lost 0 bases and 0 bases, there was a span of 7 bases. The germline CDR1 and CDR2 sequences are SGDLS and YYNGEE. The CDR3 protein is CASSVGQNSNQPQHF. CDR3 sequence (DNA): TGTGCCAGCAGCGTAGGGCAGAATAGCAATCAGCCCCAGCATTTT.

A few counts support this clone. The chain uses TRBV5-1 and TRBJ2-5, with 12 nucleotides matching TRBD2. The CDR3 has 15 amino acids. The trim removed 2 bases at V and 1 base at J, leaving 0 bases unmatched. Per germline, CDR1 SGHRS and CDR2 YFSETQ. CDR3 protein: CASSLLAGGQETQYF. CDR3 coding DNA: TGCGCCAGCAGCTTACTAGCGGGGGGCCAAGAGACCCAGTACTTC.

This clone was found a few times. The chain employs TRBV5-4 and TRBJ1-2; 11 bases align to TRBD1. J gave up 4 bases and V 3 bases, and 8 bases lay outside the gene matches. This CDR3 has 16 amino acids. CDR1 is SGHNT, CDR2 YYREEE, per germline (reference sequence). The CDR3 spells CASSSGTGGNAYGYTF. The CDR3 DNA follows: TGTGCCAGCAGCTCCGGGACAGGGGGTAATGCCTATGGCTACACCTTC.

CDR3 in amino acids: CASSGRQGYNEKLFF. DNA for the CDR3: TGTGCCAGCAGCGGCCGACAGGGATATAATGAAAAACTGTTTTTT. The V call is TRBV9, the J call TRBJ1-4; 7 bases agree with TRBD1. Looked up from germline, CDR1 is SGDLS and CDR2 is YYNGEE. The CDR3 runs 15 residues. The ends lost 3 bases at V and 4 bases at J; junction bases unmatched: 6.

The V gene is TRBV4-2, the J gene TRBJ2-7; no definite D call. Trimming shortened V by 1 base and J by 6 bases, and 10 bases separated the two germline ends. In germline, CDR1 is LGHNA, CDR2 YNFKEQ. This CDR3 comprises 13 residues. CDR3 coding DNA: TGTGCCAGCAGCCAAGGTACGGTTGGCGAGCAGTACTTC. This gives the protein CASSQGTVGEQYF.

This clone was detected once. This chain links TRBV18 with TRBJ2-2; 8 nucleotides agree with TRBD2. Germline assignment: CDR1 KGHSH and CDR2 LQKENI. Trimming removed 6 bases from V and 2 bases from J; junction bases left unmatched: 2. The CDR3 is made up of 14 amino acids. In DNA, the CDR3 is TGTGCCAGCTCCCGGACTAGCAACACCGGGGAGCTGTTTTTT. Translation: CASSRTSNTGELFF.

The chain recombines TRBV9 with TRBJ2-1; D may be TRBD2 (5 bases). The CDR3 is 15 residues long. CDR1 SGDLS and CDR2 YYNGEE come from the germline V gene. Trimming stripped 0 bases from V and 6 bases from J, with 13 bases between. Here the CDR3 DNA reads TGTGCCAGCAGCGTAGCCAGCGGTCCTGCCAATGAGCAGTTCTTC. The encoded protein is CASSVASGPANEQFF.

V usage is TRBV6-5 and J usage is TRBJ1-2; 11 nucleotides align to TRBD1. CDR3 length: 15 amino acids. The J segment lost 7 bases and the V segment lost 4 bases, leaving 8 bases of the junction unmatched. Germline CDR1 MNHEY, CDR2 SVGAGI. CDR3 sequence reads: CASSSSGTGGVGYTF. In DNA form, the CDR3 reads TGTGCCAGCAGTTCCTCAGGGACAGGGGGGGTTGGCTACACCTTC.